Listed below are T cell receptor beta chains from one sample, sequenced in a study of T cell repertoires in cytomegalovirus infection. The antigens for these receptors are not known. TCRdb used MiXCR to reprocess the reads, holding one entry per CDR3 protein. The sample carries hundreds of thousands of distinct CDR3 sequences, approximately 46% recorded once. Sample: cultured PBMCs, taken from culture after CMV antigen stimulation. All receptors come from a human donor in good health (CMV status not recorded). Some clones in this sample may be carry-over from other donors' samples. Both conserved end residues are part of each CDR3. A D gene is named only where the DNA matches it firmly. Size values are once, few and many counts, or a class for expanded clones, and some rows have none.

V: TRBV7-6; J: TRBJ2-7; size: .; D: TRBD1; CDR3: CASSLGASTGGYEQYF; DNA: TGTGCCAGCAGCTTAGGGGCATCGACAGGGGGTTACGAGCAGTACTTC
V: TRBV7-2; J: TRBJ2-7; size: few; D: .; CDR3: CASSTTRSDYEQYF; DNA: TGTGCCAGCAGCACGACTAGATCGGACTACGAGCAGTACTTC
V: TRBV5-6; J: TRBJ2-3; size: .; D: .; CDR3: CASSTPPGLDTQYF; DNA: TGTGCCAGCAGCACCCCCCCCGGGTTGGATACGCAGTATTTT
V: TRBV2; J: TRBJ2-7; size: .; D: .; CDR3: CASTPQYEQYF; DNA: TGTGCCAGCACCCCGCAGTACGAGCAGTACTTC
V: TRBV6-1; J: TRBJ1-2; size: few; D: .; CDR3: CASSEGPMSRYGYTF; DNA: TGTGCCAGCAGTGAAGGCCCAATGAGTCGCTATGGCTACACCTTC
V: TRBV5-4; J: TRBJ2-2; size: .; D: TRBD1; CDR3: CASSQVNPIGTGLTGELFF; DNA: TGTGCCAGCAGCCAAGTAAACCCGATTGGGACAGGGCTAACCGGGGAGCTGTTTTTT
V: TRBV5-1; J: TRBJ2-3; size: .; D: TRBD1; CDR3: CASRRAGGIDTQYF; DNA: TGCGCCAGCAGGCGGGCAGGGGGCATAGATACGCAGTATTTT
V: TRBV10-3; J: TRBJ2-5; size: .; D: .; CDR3: CAISHLGVGEETQYF; DNA: TGTGCCATCAGTCACCTCGGGGTAGGGGAAGAGACCCAGTACTTC
V: TRBV7-2; J: TRBJ1-2; size: .; D: .; CDR3: CASSYPSRNYGYTF; DNA: TGTGCCAGCAGTTACCCCTCCAGAAACTATGGCTACACCTTC
V: TRBV6-5; J: TRBJ2-7; size: .; D: TRBD1; CDR3: CASSRQGIGEQYF; DNA: TGTGCCAGCAGTCGACAGGGGATCGGCGAGCAGTACTTC
V: TRBV11-2; J: TRBJ2-1; size: .; D: .; CDR3: CASSSRPSPDNEQFF; DNA: TGTGCCAGCAGCTCAAGACCCTCTCCGGACAATGAGCAGTTCTTC
V: TRBV7-8; J: TRBJ1-1; size: .; D: TRBD1; CDR3: CASSYPPGGGTEAFF; DNA: TGTGCCAGCAGCTACCCCCCAGGGGGAGGAACTGAAGCTTTCTTT
V: TRBV10-3; J: TRBJ1-3; size: .; D: .; CDR3: CAISVGVTGNTIYF; DNA: TGTGCCATCAGTGTCGGGGTTACTGGAAACACCATATATTTT
V: TRBV7-2; J: TRBJ2-1; size: few; D: .; CDR3: CASSRTRSEQFF; DNA: TGTGCCAGCAGCCGGACGAGGAGTGAGCAGTTCTTC
V: TRBV20-1; J: TRBJ1-1; size: .; D: .; CDR3: CSGGGLNTEAFF; DNA: TGCAGTGGTGGGGGTTTGAACACTGAAGCTTTCTTT
V: TRBV6-5; J: TRBJ1-2; size: .; D: .; CDR3: CASREEGSVNYGYTF; DNA: TGTGCCAGCAGGGAGGAGGGGTCGGTGAACTATGGCTACACCTTC
V: TRBV20-1; J: TRBJ1-4; size: few; D: .; CDR3: CSARVIQRATNEKLFF; DNA: TGCAGTGCTAGAGTGATACAACGGGCAACTAATGAAAAACTGTTTTTT
V: TRBV6-5; J: TRBJ2-7; size: .; D: .; CDR3: CASSRPTDAYEQYF; DNA: TGTGCCAGCAGTCGCCCAACGGACGCCTACGAGCAGTACTTC
V: TRBV6-1; J: TRBJ2-5; size: .; D: .; CDR3: CASTLRRTNQETQYF; DNA: TGTGCCAGCACTCTTCGCAGGACAAACCAAGAGACCCAGTACTTC
V: TRBV6-2/TRBV6-3; J: TRBJ2-7; size: few; D: .; CDR3: CASTYAAGSSYEQYF; DNA: TGTGCCAGCACCTATGCGGCAGGGAGCTCCTACGAGCAGTACTTC
V: TRBV7-2; J: TRBJ1-2; size: many; D: TRBD1; CDR3: CASSQTRQGDGYTF; DNA: TGTGCCAGCAGCCAGACCCGACAGGGGGATGGCTACACCTTC
V: TRBV7-2; J: TRBJ2-1; size: .; D: TRBD2; CDR3: CASSSRGGGNFNEQFF; DNA: TGTGCCAGCAGCTCACGTGGCGGGGGGAACTTTAATGAGCAGTTCTTC
V: TRBV18; J: TRBJ2-7; size: once; D: .; CDR3: CASSLSGGYGSRREQYF; DNA: TGTGCCAGCTCACTATCCGGAGGCTACGGCTCGAGACGCGAGCAGTACTTC
V: TRBV7-2; J: TRBJ2-7; size: once; D: .; CDR3: CASSPAGGGYELYF; DNA: TGTGCCAGCAGCCCCGCCGGAGGGGGCTACGAGCTGTACTTC
V: TRBV7-2; J: TRBJ2-1; size: few; D: .; CDR3: CASSDPGPSGEQFF; DNA: TGTGCCAGCAGCGACCCGGGCCCTTCCGGCGAGCAGTTCTTC
V: TRBV20-1; J: TRBJ1-4; size: .; D: .; CDR3: CSARETEYFLTNEKLFF; DNA: TGCAGTGCTAGAGAGACAGAGTACTTCCTAACTAATGAAAAACTGTTTTTT
V: TRBV4-1; J: TRBJ2-7; size: .; D: .; CDR3: CASSRIPGDTIYEQYF; DNA: TGCGCCAGCAGCCGGATCCCCGGAGACACTATCTACGAGCAGTACTTC
V: TRBV12-3/TRBV12-4; J: TRBJ2-1; size: .; D: TRBD2; CDR3: CASSQGLAGQYNEQFF; DNA: TGTGCCAGCAGCCAAGGACTAGCGGGACAATACAATGAGCAGTTCTTC
V: TRBV7-2; J: TRBJ2-1; size: .; D: TRBD2; CDR3: CASSLVSTSGSNEQFF; DNA: TGTGCCAGCAGCTTAGTAAGTACTAGCGGGAGCAATGAGCAGTTCTTC
V: TRBV6-6; J: TRBJ2-1; size: .; D: .; CDR3: CASRQDLYRFNEQFF; DNA: TGTGCCAGCAGACAGGACTTATATCGATTCAATGAGCAGTTCTTC
V: TRBV27; J: TRBJ2-7; size: .; D: TRBD1; CDR3: CASSPRSGTGNPYEQYF; DNA: TGTGCCAGCAGTCCTAGGTCCGGGACAGGGAATCCCTACGAGCAGTACTTC
V: TRBV12-3/TRBV12-4; J: TRBJ2-2; size: .; D: TRBD2; CDR3: CVSRTSGSDGELFF; DNA: TGTGTCAGCAGGACTAGCGGGAGTGACGGGGAGCTGTTTTTT
V: TRBV7-8; J: TRBJ1-3; size: few; D: .; CDR3: CASSPPGDTIYF; DNA: TGTGCCAGCAGCCCCCCCGGAGACACCATATATTTT
V: TRBV10-3; J: TRBJ2-1; size: few; D: TRBD2; CDR3: CAITGTSGDINEQFF; DNA: TGTGCCATCACCGGGACTAGCGGGGATATTAATGAGCAGTTCTTC
V: TRBV7-9; J: TRBJ1-6; size: .; D: TRBD1; CDR3: CASRGGTGGSPLHF; DNA: TGTGCCAGCAGGGGAGGGACAGGTGGTTCACCCCTCCACTTT
V: TRBV7-6; J: TRBJ2-1; size: few; D: .; CDR3: CASQANPLAHKRFF; DNA: TGTGCCAGCCAAGCTAACCCACTAGCTCACAAAAGGTTCTTC
V: TRBV4-3; J: TRBJ2-3; size: .; D: TRBD2; CDR3: CASSQAHPTSGPVDTQYF; DNA: TGCGCCAGCAGCCAAGCCCACCCTACTAGCGGACCTGTAGATACGCAGTATTTT
V: TRBV10-3; J: TRBJ2-1; size: .; D: TRBD2; CDR3: CAIKAGEMGEQFF; DNA: TGTGCCATCAAAGCGGGAGAGATGGGTGAGCAGTTCTTC
V: TRBV11-2; J: TRBJ1-1; size: .; D: TRBD1; CDR3: CASSLGRDRDTEAFF; DNA: TGTGCCAGCAGCTTAGGCCGGGACAGGGATACTGAAGCTTTCTTT
V: TRBV7-2; J: TRBJ2-5; size: many; D: TRBD1; CDR3: CASSLFAGTGGETQYF; DNA: TGTGCCAGCAGCTTATTCGCCGGGACAGGGGGAGAGACCCAGTACTTC
V: TRBV2; J: TRBJ1-1; size: .; D: .; CDR3: CASHQQGTEAFF; DNA: TGTGCCAGCCATCAACAGGGTACTGAAGCTTTCTTT
V: TRBV7-6; J: TRBJ1-1; size: .; D: .; CDR3: CASATSLTWDTEAFF; DNA: TGTGCCAGCGCCACTAGCCTCACATGGGACACTGAAGCTTTCTTT
V: TRBV7-8; J: TRBJ2-1; size: .; D: TRBD2; CDR3: CASSHGTSGAYNEQFF; DNA: TGTGCCAGCAGCCACGGGACTAGCGGAGCCTACAATGAGCAGTTCTTC
V: TRBV2; J: TRBJ2-2; size: .; D: .; CDR3: CASSEARGGELFF; DNA: TGTGCCAGCAGTGAAGCTAGGGGTGGGGAGCTGTTTTTT
V: TRBV4-1; J: TRBJ2-1; size: .; D: TRBD2; CDR3: CASSPGLAGGPSGIEQFF; DNA: TGCGCCAGCAGCCCGGGACTAGCGGGAGGGCCGTCGGGGATTGAGCAGTTCTTC
V: TRBV27; J: TRBJ1-4; size: .; D: .; CDR3: CASSLWSSDEKLFF; DNA: TGTGCCAGCAGTTTATGGTCCTCGGATGAAAAACTGTTTTTT
V: TRBV2; J: TRBJ2-7; size: .; D: .; CDR3: CASSREEWGEQYF; DNA: TGTGCCAGCAGTAGGGAGGAGTGGGGGGAGCAGTACTTC
V: TRBV27; J: TRBJ1-2; size: few; D: .; CDR3: CASSLSQGLTNYGYTF; DNA: TGTGCCAGCAGTTTATCTCAGGGCCTGACTAACTATGGCTACACCTTC
V: TRBV7-9; J: TRBJ2-5; size: .; D: TRBD1; CDR3: CASSSPPGQGRETQYF; DNA: TGTGCCAGCAGCTCCCCACCGGGACAGGGAAGAGAGACCCAGTACTTC
V: TRBV6-1; J: TRBJ2-1; size: few; D: .; CDR3: CASEAAPGLYNEQFF; DNA: TGTGCCAGCGAGGCTGCACCAGGTTTATACAATGAGCAGTTCTTC
V: TRBV6-5; J: TRBJ2-7; size: few; D: TRBD1; CDR3: CASSYSRGPYEQYF; DNA: TGTGCCAGCAGTTACTCCAGGGGGCCCTACGAGCAGTACTTC
V: TRBV29-1; J: TRBJ2-7; size: .; D: .; CDR3: CSVADSILSYEQYF; DNA: TGCAGCGTGGCCGACAGCATTCTCTCCTACGAGCAGTACTTC
V: TRBV20-1; J: TRBJ2-1; size: .; D: .; CDR3: CSARDLSLVTTYNEQFF; DNA: TGCAGTGCTAGAGATCTATCTCTGGTGACTACGTACAATGAGCAGTTCTTC
V: TRBV10-3; J: TRBJ2-5; size: few; D: TRBD1; CDR3: CAISLGQGRQETQYF; DNA: TGTGCCATCAGTTTAGGACAGGGACGTCAAGAGACCCAGTACTTC
V: TRBV4-3; J: TRBJ2-5; size: few; D: .; CDR3: CASSQGNGIVQETQYF; DNA: TGCGCCAGCAGCCAAGGGAACGGGATAGTCCAAGAGACCCAGTACTTC
V: TRBV19; J: TRBJ1-5; size: .; D: .; CDR3: CASTARENQPQHF; DNA: TGTGCCAGTACCGCGAGGGAGAATCAGCCCCAGCATTTT
V: TRBV19; J: TRBJ2-1; size: few; D: TRBD1; CDR3: CASHLDRVNNEQFF; DNA: TGTGCCAGCCACTTGGACAGGGTTAACAATGAGCAGTTCTTC